A selection of T cell receptor beta chains follows, all from one sample in a study of vaccination effects on CD4 cells after COVID-19. Generated by immunoSEQ multiplex PCR, the TCRdb table keeps only in-frame clones and is missing some. The sample records 42,000 or so clones, approximately 81% being singletons. The antigens for these receptors are not known. The specimen was CD4+ T cells from PBMCs cultured with a peptide pool, collected before COVID-19 vaccination. All receptors derive from a human donor who had a prior SARS-CoV-2 infection. Both conserved end residues are part of each CDR3. The D gene is left open where the match is weak. The size of a clone is reported for some rows only, either as once, few or many, or as a class for expanded clones.

clone size | J gene | D gene | V gene | CDR3 length | CDR3 protein | CDR3 DNA
NA | TRBJ2-5 | TRBD1 | TRBV6-5 | 14 | CASRIHRGGETQYF | TGTGCCAGCAGAATTCACAGGGGCGGAGAGACCCAGTACTTC
few | TRBJ1-2 | TRBD1 | TRBV5-6 | 16 | CASDLGGQGGEDGYTF | TGTGCCAGCGATCTTGGGGGGCAGGGGGGAGAGGATGGCTACACCTTC
NA | TRBJ1-1 | TRBD1 | TRBV29-1 | 15 | CSVGGDRRTNTEAFF | TGCAGCGTTGGAGGGGACAGGAGAACGAACACTGAAGCTTTCTTT
NA | TRBJ2-1 | TRBD2 | TRBV7-2 | 15 | CASSQTSGGYNEQFF | TGTGCCAGCAGCCAAACTAGCGGGGGATACAATGAGCAGTTCTTC
once | TRBJ2-3 | TRBD2 | TRBV4-2 | 18 | CASSPRLPSGYSTDTQYF | TGTGCCAGCAGCCCCCGGTTGCCTAGCGGGTATAGCACAGATACGCAGTATTTT
few | TRBJ1-2 | NA | TRBV7-9 | 12 | CASSPTGDRYTF | TGTGCCAGCAGCCCGACAGGTGATCGCTACACCTTC
NA | TRBJ1-2 | NA | TRBV2 | 13 | CASIPGYVGDYTF | TGTGCCAGCATCCCAGGGTATGTTGGTGACTACACCTTC
NA | TRBJ1-1 | TRBD1 | TRBV18 | 16 | CASSPRQGAGNTEAFF | TGTGCCAGCTCACCTCGACAGGGGGCTGGGAACACTGAAGCTTTCTTT
once | TRBJ1-2 | NA | TRBV12-3/TRBV12-4 | 12 | CASSDTWGGYTF | TGTGCCAGCAGTGATACGTGGGGAGGCTACACCTTC
NA | TRBJ2-7 | NA | TRBV5-4 | 14 | CASSFGSHSYEQYF | TGTGCCAGCAGCTTCGGCAGCCACTCCTACGAGCAGTACTTC
NA | TRBJ1-4 | NA | TRBV19 | 14 | CASTGEPGNEKLFF | TGTGCCAGTACGGGAGAACCTGGGAATGAAAAACTGTTTTTT
few | TRBJ2-3 | NA | TRBV5-1 | 16 | CASSLDNRVRSDTQYF | TGCGCCAGCAGCTTGGATAACAGGGTTAGGTCAGATACGCAGTATTTT
NA | TRBJ1-2 | TRBD1 | TRBV7-9 | 16 | CASSSLWAGGPYGYTF | TGTGCCAGCAGCTCCCTTTGGGCAGGGGGCCCCTATGGCTACACCTTC
NA | TRBJ2-3 | NA | TRBV11-3 | 17 | CASSLPQSGYSTDTQYF | TGTGCCAGCAGCTTACCCCAAAGCGGGTATAGCACAGATACGCAGTATTTT
NA | TRBJ1-5 | NA | TRBV12-1 | 15 | CASSPDRALNQPQHF | TGTGCCAGCAGTCCGGACAGGGCCCTCAATCAGCCCCAGCATTTT
NA | TRBJ2-3 | TRBD2 | TRBV5-1 | 17 | CASSRSSGGAWTDTQYF | TGCGCCAGCAGTAGGTCTAGCGGGGGGGCCTGGACAGATACGCAGTATTTT
NA | TRBJ2-7 | NA | TRBV6-2/TRBV6-3 | 14 | CASSQLGGSYEQYF | TGTGCCAGCAGCCAACTAGGAGGGTCCTACGAGCAGTACTTC
NA | TRBJ2-1 | TRBD1 | TRBV5-1 | 13 | CASTGQGDNEQFF | TGCGCCAGTACGGGACAGGGCGACAATGAGCAGTTCTTC
NA | TRBJ1-2 | NA | TRBV18 | 14 | CASSPGGWDYGYTF | TGTGCCAGCTCACCAGGGGGCTGGGACTATGGCTACACCTTC
NA | TRBJ2-3 | TRBD2 | TRBV4-1 | 19 | CASSQLLSGPLAGGHTQYF | TGCGCCAGCAGCCAACTCCTTTCCGGGCCCTTGGCGGGGGGTCATACGCAGTATTTT
NA | TRBJ2-7 | NA | TRBV18 | 15 | CASSPAGGSSYEQYF | TGTGCCAGCTCACCAGCGGGTGGCAGCTCCTACGAGCAGTACTTC
NA | TRBJ2-2 | NA | TRBV5-6 | 14 | CASSLLGPTGELFF | TGTGCCAGCAGCTTGTTGGGACCCACCGGGGAGCTGTTTTTT
few | TRBJ2-1 | TRBD2 | TRBV11-3 | 15 | CASSTRLAGRNEQFF | TGTGCCAGCAGCACCCGACTAGCGGGAAGGAATGAGCAGTTCTTC
NA | TRBJ2-2 | NA | TRBV30 | 16 | CAWSVWGRGFTGELFF | TGTGCCTGGAGTGTATGGGGCAGGGGATTCACCGGGGAGCTGTTTTTT
NA | TRBJ1-6 | NA | TRBV12-3/TRBV12-4 | 13 | CASSLWPASPLHF | TGTGCCAGCAGTTTATGGCCGGCTTCACCCCTCCACTTT
few | TRBJ2-7 | TRBD1 | TRBV12-5 | 14 | CASGIGDRDYEQYF | TGTGCTAGTGGTATCGGGGACAGGGACTACGAGCAGTACTTC
few | TRBJ2-1 | NA | TRBV6-2/TRBV6-3 | 14 | CASSLRTDEWWQFF | TGTGCCAGCAGTTTGAGGACAGACGAATGGTGGCAGTTCTTC
few | TRBJ1-1 | TRBD1 | TRBV4-1 | 19 | CASSQYITGTGAPNTEAFF | TGCGCCAGCAGCCAATATATCACCGGGACAGGGGCCCCGAACACTGAAGCTTTCTTT
NA | TRBJ1-2 | TRBD1 | TRBV6-5 | 14 | CASSYDRGAYGYTF | TGTGCCAGCAGTTACGACAGGGGAGCTTATGGCTACACCTTC
NA | TRBJ2-1 | TRBD2 | TRBV7-3 | 16 | CASSSRGGLAGSEQFF | TGTGCCAGCAGCTCCCGTGGGGGACTAGCGGGATCTGAGCAGTTCTTC
NA | TRBJ1-3 | NA | TRBV5-1 | 14 | CASSLEAQGNTIYF | TGCGCCAGCAGCTTGGAGGCCCAGGGAAACACCATATATTTT
NA | TRBJ2-7 | NA | TRBV3-1/TRBV3-2 | 12 | CASSRWTEKQYF | TGTGCCAGCAGCCGATGGACGGAGAAGCAGTACTTC
NA | TRBJ2-5 | NA | TRBV4-3 | 15 | CASSQDQHGGETQYF | TGCGCCAGCAGCCAAGATCAGCATGGGGGCGAGACCCAGTACTTC
NA | TRBJ1-6 | TRBD1 | TRBV18 | 15 | CASSPRTGVDSPLHF | TGTGCCAGCTCACCACGGACAGGGGTCGATTCACCCCTCCACTTT
NA | TRBJ1-3 | NA | TRBV30 | 12 | CAWNLGGNTIYF | TGTGCCTGGAACTTAGGGGGAAACACCATATATTTT
once | TRBJ1-1 | NA | TRBV7-2 | 14 | CASSLGQMNTEAFF | TGTGCCAGCAGCTTAGGACAGATGAACACTGAAGCTTTCTTT
NA | TRBJ2-3 | NA | TRBV2 | 15 | CASSEAGFSTDTQYF | TGTGCCAGCAGTGAAGCAGGGTTTAGCACAGATACGCAGTATTTT
NA | TRBJ2-5 | TRBD2 | TRBV5-6 | 14 | CASRRAGGTLTQYF | TGTGCCAGCAGGCGAGCGGGAGGTACACTGACCCAGTACTTC
NA | TRBJ1-1 | NA | TRBV27 | 14 | CASSSPGLNTEAFF | TGTGCCAGCAGTTCCCCAGGGCTGAACACTGAAGCTTTCTTT
few | TRBJ2-1 | TRBD2 | TRBV5-1 | 14 | CASTVAGAYNEQFF | TGCGCCAGCACGGTGGCGGGGGCCTACAATGAGCAGTTCTTC
few | TRBJ2-7 | NA | TRBV6-6 | 11 | CASRTNYEQYF | TGTGCCAGCAGGACAAACTACGAGCAGTACTTC
NA | TRBJ1-6 | NA | TRBV27 | 17 | CASSFTAVPLMGSPLHF | TGTGCCAGCAGTTTTACTGCAGTCCCTCTGATGGGATCACCCCTCCACTTT
NA | TRBJ1-1 | NA | TRBV5-8 | 13 | CASSPSGDTEAFF | TGTGCCAGCAGCCCGAGCGGGGACACTGAAGCTTTCTTT
NA | TRBJ2-3 | TRBD2 | TRBV5-6 | 16 | CASEALAGGIRDTQYF | TGTGCCAGCGAGGCTTTAGCGGGAGGGATTCGGGATACGCAGTATTTT
NA | TRBJ2-7 | NA | TRBV12-5 | 15 | CASGFPDLPSYEQYF | TGTGCTAGTGGTTTTCCGGACCTACCCTCTTACGAGCAGTACTTC
NA | TRBJ1-5 | NA | TRBV28 | 12 | CASSTNTDEDLF | TGTGCCAGCAGTACCAACACGGACGAGGACCTTTTT
NA | TRBJ2-6 | TRBD1 | TRBV10-3 | 17 | CAIGRGQGASGANVLTF | TGTGCCATTGGGAGGGGACAGGGGGCTTCTGGGGCCAACGTCCTGACTTTC
NA | TRBJ2-7 | NA | TRBV19 | 15 | CASSAFRDKGYEQYF | TGTGCCAGTAGTGCCTTCCGGGACAAGGGATACGAGCAGTACTTC
NA | TRBJ2-5 | NA | TRBV5-6 | 14 | CASSLGGLQETQYF | TGTGCCAGCAGCTTGGGAGGATTACAAGAGACCCAGTACTTC
NA | TRBJ1-2 | NA | TRBV5-4 | 13 | CASSLVELPGYTF | TGTGCCAGCAGCTTGGTGGAGCTTCCTGGCTACACCTTC
few | TRBJ1-4 | NA | TRBV5-6 | 17 | CASSLWRDKGANEKLFF | TGTGCCAGCAGCTTGTGGAGGGACAAGGGGGCTAATGAAAAACTGTTTTTT
few | TRBJ2-7 | TRBD2 | TRBV4-1 | 17 | CASSQDEARGVPYEQYF | TGCGCCAGCAGCCAAGATGAAGCGCGGGGGGTACCCTACGAGCAGTACTTC
few | TRBJ2-7 | NA | TRBV21-1 | 15 | CASSTRDVSVLEQYF | TGTGCCAGCAGCACCCGGGACGTATCCGTCTTAGAGCAGTACTTC
NA | TRBJ2-5 | NA | TRBV20-1 | 16 | CSASVSGGIFLETQYF | TGCAGTGCTAGTGTCTCTGGAGGCATATTTTTGGAGACCCAGTACTTC
NA | TRBJ2-7 | TRBD2 | TRBV7-9 | 16 | CASSLGSGRASYEQYF | TGTGCCAGCAGCTTAGGCTCCGGGAGGGCCTCCTACGAGCAGTACTTC
NA | TRBJ2-5 | NA | TRBV11-3 | 16 | CASSRGRDVDQETQYF | TGTGCCAGCAGCAGAGGCCGGGACGTAGACCAAGAGACCCAGTACTTC
NA | TRBJ2-5 | TRBD1 | TRBV6-5 | 14 | CASTRDRVQETQYF | TGTGCCAGCACCCGGGACAGGGTCCAAGAGACCCAGTACTTC